This TCR beta chain was documented in a study of blood T cells in healthy people across ages. Study-wide results and limits: The study could not conclusively compare naive and antigen-experienced cells, given its unsorted PBMCs.

Comment on this clonotype: Antigen unknown.

The second PCR ran roughly 6 to 12 cycles with a sample-barcoded 5' primer and J-beta primers. TCRdb fed the 5' RACE reads into MiXCR, producing one record per CDR3 protein. Counted here are about 970,000 distinct CDR3 sequences, approximately 50% occurring once; the ten biggest clones make up about 20%. The CDR3 sequence is 15 residues long. V shed 5 bases, J shed 5 bases, and the junction held 10 bases outside the gene matches. CDR1 is SGHTA, CDR2 FQGNSA, per germline. The V gene is TRBV7-2, the J gene TRBJ1-1; the match to TRBD1 covers 8 bases. The TCR sequence derives from an older woman in good health. Sequences were obtained from blood. CDR3 sequence: CASSTMTGVGTEAFF. CDR3 nucleotide sequence: TGTGCCAGCAGCACCATGACAGGGGTTGGTACTGAAGCTTTCTTT.